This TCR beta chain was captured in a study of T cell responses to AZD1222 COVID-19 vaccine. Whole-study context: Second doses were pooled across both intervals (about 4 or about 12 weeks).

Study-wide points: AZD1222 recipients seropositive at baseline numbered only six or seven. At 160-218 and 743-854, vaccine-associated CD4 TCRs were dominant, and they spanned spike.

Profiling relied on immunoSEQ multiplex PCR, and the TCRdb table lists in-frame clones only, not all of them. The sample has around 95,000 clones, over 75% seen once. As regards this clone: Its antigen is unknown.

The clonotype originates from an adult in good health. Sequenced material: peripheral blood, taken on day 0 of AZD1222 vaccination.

The CDR3 loop reads CASSLIAGTTSYTEAFF. In DNA, the CDR3 is TGTGCCAGCAGCTTAATAGCAGGGACCACCTCGTACACTGAAGCTTTCTTT. The chain links TRBV7-9 to TRBJ1-1; D is perhaps TRBD1 (5 bases). Trimming left V 2 bases short and J 3 bases short, with 19 bases between. This CDR3 has 17 amino acids. In germline, CDR1 is SEHNR, CDR2 FQNEAQ (reference sequence).